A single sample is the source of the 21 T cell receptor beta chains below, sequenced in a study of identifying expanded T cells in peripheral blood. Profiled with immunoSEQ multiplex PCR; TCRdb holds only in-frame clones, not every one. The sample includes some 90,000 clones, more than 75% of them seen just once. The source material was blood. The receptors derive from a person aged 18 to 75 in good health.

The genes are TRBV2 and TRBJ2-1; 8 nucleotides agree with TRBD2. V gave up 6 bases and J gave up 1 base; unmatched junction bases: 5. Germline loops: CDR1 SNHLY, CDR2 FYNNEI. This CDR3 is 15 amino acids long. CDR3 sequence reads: CASRRGVGSYNEQFF. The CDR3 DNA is TGTGCCAGCAGGCGGGGGGTCGGGTCCTACAATGAGCAGTTCTTC.

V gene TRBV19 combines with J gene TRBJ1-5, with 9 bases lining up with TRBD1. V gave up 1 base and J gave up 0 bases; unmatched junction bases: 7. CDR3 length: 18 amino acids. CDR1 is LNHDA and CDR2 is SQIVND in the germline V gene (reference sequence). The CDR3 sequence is CASSIAPWTGDSNQPQHF. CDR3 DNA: TGTGCCAGTAGTATAGCGCCCTGGACAGGGGATAGCAATCAGCCCCAGCATTTT. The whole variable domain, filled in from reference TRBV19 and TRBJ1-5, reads DGGITQSPKYLFRKEGQNVTLSCEQNLNHDAMYWYRQDPGQGLRLIYYSQIVNDFQKGDIAEGYSVSREKKESFPLTVTSAQKNPTAFYLCASSIAPWTGDSNQPQHFGDGTRLSIL.

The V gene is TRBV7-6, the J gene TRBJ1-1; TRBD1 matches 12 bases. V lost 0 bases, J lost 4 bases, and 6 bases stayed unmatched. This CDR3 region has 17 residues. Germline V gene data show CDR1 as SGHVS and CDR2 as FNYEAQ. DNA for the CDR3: TGTGCCAGCAGCTTAGCGGGACAGGGGGCCTTAAGCACTGAAGCTTTCTTT. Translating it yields CASSLAGQGALSTEAFF.

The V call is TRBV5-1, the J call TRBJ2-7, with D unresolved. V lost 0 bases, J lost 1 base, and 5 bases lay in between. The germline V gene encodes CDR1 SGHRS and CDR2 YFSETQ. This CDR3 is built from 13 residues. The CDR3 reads CASSLDKSYEQYF. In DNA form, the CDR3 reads TGCGCCAGCAGCTTGGACAAATCCTACGAGCAGTACTTC. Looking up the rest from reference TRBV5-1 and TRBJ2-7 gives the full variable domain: KAGVTQTPRYLIKTRGQQVTLSCSPISGHRSVSWYQQTPGQGLQFLFEYFSETQRNKGNFPGRFSGRQFSNSRSEMNVSTLELGDSALYLCASSLDKSYEQYFGPGTRLTVT.

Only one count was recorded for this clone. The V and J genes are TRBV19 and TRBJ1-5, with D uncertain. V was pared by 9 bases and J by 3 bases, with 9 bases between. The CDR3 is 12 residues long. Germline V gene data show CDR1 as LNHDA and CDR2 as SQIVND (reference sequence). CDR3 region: CASRQSNQPQHF. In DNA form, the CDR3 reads TGTGCCAGCCGTCAATCCAATCAGCCCCAGCATTTT.

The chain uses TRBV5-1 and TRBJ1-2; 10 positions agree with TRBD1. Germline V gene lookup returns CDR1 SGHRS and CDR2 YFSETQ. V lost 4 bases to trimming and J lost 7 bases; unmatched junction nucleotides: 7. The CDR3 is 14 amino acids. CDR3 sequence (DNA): TGCGCCAGCAGCCTGACCGGGACAGGGGTTGGCTACACCTTC. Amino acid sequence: CASSLTGTGVGYTF.

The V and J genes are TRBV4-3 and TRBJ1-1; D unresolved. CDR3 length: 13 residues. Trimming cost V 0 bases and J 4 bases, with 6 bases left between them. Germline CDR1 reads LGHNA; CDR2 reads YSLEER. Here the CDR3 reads CASSQEWLTEAFF. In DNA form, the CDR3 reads TGCGCCAGCAGCCAAGAGTGGCTCACTGAAGCTTTCTTT.

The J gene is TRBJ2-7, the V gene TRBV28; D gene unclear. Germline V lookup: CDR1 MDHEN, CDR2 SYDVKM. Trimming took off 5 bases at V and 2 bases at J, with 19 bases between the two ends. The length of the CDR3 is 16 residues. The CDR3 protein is CASSPTRPRPTYEQYF. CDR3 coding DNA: TGTGCCAGCAGTCCTACACGGCCCAGGCCTACCTACGAGCAGTACTTC.

For the CDR3, the DNA is TGTGCCAGTAGTCCTGTGGACGGTGGAGGGTACGAGCAGTACTTC. It is translated as CASSPVDGGGYEQYF. The chain is built from TRBV19 and TRBJ2-7, with D possibly being TRBD2 (6 bases). The germline gives CDR1 LNHDA, CDR2 SQIVND (reference sequence). V was trimmed by 5 bases and J by 4 bases, leaving 18 bases between them. This CDR3 region has 15 residues. Full variable domain (outside the CDR3, taken from reference TRBV19 and TRBJ2-7): DGGITQSPKYLFRKEGQNVTLSCEQNLNHDAMYWYRQDPGQGLRLIYYSQIVNDFQKGDIAEGYSVSREKKESFPLTVTSAQKNPTAFYLCASSPVDGGGYEQYFGPGTRLTVT.

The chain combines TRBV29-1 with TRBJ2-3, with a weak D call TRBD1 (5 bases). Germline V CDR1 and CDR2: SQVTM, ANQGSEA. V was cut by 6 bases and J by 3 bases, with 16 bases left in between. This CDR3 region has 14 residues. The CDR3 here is CSVQRGHRTDTQYF. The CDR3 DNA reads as TGCAGCGTCCAAAGAGGACATAGGACAGATACGCAGTATTTT.

The CDR3 loop is CASSWGGTGNEQFF. The CDR3 DNA reads TGTGCCAGCAGTTGGGGGGGTACAGGGAATGAGCAGTTCTTC. V and J are TRBV9 and TRBJ2-1; possibly TRBD2 for D (7 bases). CDR1 is SGDLS, CDR2 YYNGEE, per germline. The CDR3 has 14 amino acids. Trimming left V 5 bases short and J 7 bases short, with 16 bases between.

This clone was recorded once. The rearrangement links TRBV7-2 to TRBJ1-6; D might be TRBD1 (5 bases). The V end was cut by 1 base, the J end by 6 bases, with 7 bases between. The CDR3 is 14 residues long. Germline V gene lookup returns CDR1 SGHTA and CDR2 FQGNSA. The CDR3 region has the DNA TGTGCCAGCAGCTTAGGGGGGTTTAATTCACCCCTCCACTTT. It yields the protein CASSLGGFNSPLHF.

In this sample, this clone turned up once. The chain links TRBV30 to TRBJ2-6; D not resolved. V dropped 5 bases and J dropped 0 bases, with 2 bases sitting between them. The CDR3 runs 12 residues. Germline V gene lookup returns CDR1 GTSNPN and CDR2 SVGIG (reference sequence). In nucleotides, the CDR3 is TGTGCCTGGGACTCTGGGGCCAACGTCCTGACTTTC. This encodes CAWDSGANVLTF. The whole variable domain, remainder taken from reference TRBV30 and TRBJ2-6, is SQTIHQWPATLVQPVGSPLSLECTVEGTSNPNLYWYRQAAGRGLQLLFYSVGIGQISSEVPQNLSASRPQDRQFILSSKKLLLSDSGFYLCAWDSGANVLTFGAGSRLTVL.

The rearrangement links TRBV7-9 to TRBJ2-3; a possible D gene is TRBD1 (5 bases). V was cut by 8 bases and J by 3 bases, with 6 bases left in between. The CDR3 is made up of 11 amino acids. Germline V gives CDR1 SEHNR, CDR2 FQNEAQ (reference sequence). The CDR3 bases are TGTGCCAGCCAGGGAACAGATACGCAGTATTTT. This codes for CASQGTDTQYF.

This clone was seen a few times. The CDR3 DNA reads as TGTGCCAGCAGCACCACCTACGAGCAGTACTTC. Encoded protein: CASSTTYEQYF. V and J are TRBV5-6 and TRBJ2-7; D uncertain. The ends were cut back, 4 bases at V and 2 bases at J, with 4 bases in the middle. Germline loops: CDR1 SGHDT, CDR2 YYEEEE. The CDR3 is 11 residues long.

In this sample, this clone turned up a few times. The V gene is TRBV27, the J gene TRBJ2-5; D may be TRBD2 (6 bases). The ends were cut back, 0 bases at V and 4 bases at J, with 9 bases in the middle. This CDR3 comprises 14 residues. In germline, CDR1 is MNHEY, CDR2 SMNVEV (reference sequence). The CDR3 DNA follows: TGTGCCAGCAGTTTATCGGGGGGAGGAGAGACCCAGTACTTC. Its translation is CASSLSGGGETQYF.

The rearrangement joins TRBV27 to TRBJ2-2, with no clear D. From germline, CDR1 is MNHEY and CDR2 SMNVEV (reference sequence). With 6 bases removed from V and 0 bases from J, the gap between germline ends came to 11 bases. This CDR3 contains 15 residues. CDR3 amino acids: CASSHTVPNTGELFF. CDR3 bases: TGTGCCAGCAGCCATACAGTGCCGAACACCGGGGAGCTGTTTTTT.

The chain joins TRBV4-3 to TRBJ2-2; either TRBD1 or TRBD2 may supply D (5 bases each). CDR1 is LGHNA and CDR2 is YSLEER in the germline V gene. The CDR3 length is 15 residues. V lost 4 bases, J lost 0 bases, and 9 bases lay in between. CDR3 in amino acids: CASSPGTANTGELFF. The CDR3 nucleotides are TGCGCCAGCAGCCCTGGGACGGCGAACACCGGGGAGCTGTTTTTT.

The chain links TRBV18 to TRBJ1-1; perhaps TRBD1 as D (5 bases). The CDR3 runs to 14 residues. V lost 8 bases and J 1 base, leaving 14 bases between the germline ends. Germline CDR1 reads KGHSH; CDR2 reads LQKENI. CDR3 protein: CASRDGGANTEAFF. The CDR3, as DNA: TGTGCCAGCCGGGACGGCGGGGCGAACACTGAAGCTTTCTTT. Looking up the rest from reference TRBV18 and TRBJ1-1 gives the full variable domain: NAGVMQNPRHLVRRRGQEARLRCSPMKGHSHVYWYRQLPEEGLKFMVYLQKENIIDESGMPKERFSAEFPKEGPSILRIQQVVRGDSAAYFCASRDGGANTEAFFGQGTRLTVV.

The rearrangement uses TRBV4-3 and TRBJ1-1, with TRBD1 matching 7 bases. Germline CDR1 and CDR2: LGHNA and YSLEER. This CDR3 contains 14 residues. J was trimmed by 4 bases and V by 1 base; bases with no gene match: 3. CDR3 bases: TGCGCCAGCAGCCAAGGCGGGACAGCCACTGAAGCTTTCTTT. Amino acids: CASSQGGTATEAFF.

This CDR3 is CASSLAGTGDYGYTF. In nucleotides, the CDR3 is TGTGCCAGCAGCTTGGCCGGGACAGGGGATTATGGCTACACCTTC. The J gene is TRBJ1-2, the V gene TRBV5-6; the match to TRBD1 covers 10 bases. CDR3 length: 15 amino acids. With V trimmed by 0 bases and J by 5 bases, 4 bases remained unmatched. Germline CDR1 is SGHDT and CDR2 is YYEEEE. The entire variable domain, with the rest obtained from reference TRBV5-6 and TRBJ1-2, is as follows: DAGVTQSPTHLIKTRGQQVTLRCSPKSGHDTVSWYQQALGQGPQFIFQYYEEEERQRGNFPDRFSGHQFPNYSSELNVNALLLGDSALYLCASSLAGTGDYGYTFGSGTRLTVV.